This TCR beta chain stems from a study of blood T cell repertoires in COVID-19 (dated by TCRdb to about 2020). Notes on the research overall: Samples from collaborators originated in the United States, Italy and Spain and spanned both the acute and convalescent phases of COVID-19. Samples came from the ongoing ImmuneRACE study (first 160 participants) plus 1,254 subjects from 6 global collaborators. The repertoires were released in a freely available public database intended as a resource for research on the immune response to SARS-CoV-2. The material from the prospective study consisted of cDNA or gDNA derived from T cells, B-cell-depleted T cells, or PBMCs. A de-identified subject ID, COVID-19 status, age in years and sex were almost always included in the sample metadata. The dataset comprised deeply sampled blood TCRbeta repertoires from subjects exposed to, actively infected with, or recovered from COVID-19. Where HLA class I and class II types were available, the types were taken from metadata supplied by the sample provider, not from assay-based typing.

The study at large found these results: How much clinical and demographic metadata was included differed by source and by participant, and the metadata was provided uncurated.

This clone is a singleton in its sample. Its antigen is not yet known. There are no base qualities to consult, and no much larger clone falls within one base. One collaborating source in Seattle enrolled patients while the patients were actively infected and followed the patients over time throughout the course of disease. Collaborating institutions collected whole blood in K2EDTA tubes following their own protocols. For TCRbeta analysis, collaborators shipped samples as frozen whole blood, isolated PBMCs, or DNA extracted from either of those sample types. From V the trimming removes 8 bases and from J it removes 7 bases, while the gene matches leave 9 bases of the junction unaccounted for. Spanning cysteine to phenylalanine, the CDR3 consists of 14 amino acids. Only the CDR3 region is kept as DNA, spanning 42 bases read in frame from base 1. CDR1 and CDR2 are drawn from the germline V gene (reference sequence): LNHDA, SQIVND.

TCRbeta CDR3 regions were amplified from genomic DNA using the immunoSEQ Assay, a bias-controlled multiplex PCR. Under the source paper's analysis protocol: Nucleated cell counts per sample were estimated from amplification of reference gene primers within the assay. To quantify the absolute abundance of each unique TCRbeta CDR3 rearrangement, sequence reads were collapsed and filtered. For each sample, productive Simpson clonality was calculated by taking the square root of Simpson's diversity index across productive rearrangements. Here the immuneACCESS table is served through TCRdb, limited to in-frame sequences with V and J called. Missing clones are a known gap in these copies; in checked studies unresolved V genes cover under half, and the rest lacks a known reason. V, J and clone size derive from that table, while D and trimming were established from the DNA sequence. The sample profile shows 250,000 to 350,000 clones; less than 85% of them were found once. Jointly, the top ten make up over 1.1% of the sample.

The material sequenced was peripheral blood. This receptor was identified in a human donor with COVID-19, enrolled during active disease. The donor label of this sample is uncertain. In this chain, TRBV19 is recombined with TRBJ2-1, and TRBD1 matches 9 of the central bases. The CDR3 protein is CASAGTGRANEQFF. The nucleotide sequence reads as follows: TGTGCCAGTGCCGGGACAGGGCGGGCTAATGAGCAGTTCTTC. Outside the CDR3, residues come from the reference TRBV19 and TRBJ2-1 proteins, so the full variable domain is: DGGITQSPKYLFRKEGQNVTLSCEQNLNHDAMYWYRQDPGQGLRLIYYSQIVNDFQKGDIAEGYSVSREKKESFPLTVTSAQKNPTAFYLCASAGTGRANEQFFGPGTRLTVL.